The sequence of this TCR beta chain was determined in a study of PD-1 blockade in classical Hodgkin lymphoma (TCRdb year 2020). With regard to the full study: Nivolumab dosing was 3 mg/kg intravenously every 2 weeks, continuing until either disease progression or unacceptable toxicity. To define a peripheral blood immune signature of response to PD-1 blockade in classical Hodgkin lymphoma, the study combined TCR beta sequencing with CyTOF.

The time point label corresponds to: cycle 4 day 1 (C4D1), after more than 5 weeks of nivolumab. Every trial patient had relapsed following autologous stem cell transplantation, and prior brentuximab vedotin exposure was what differed among cohorts A, B and C. The trial cohort comprised roughly 50 patients with relapsed/refractory classical Hodgkin lymphoma whose best overall responses were complete response, partial response or progressive disease. Single-agent nivolumab was administered to trial patients in the multi-cohort phase II CheckMate 205 trial. An independent review committee assessed best overall response by applying the 2007 International Working Group response criteria. Trial PBMCs were obtained immediately prior to nivolumab initiation (C1D1) and on therapy at cycle 2 day 1 and cycle 4 day 1. Peripheral blood was collected in 8 mL Vacutainer Cell Preparation Tubes, from which PBMCs were isolated by centrifugation and then cryopreserved.

The research as a whole found: Among trial patients, those achieving complete response had baseline diversity similar to that of newly diagnosed patients, while diversity was significantly lower in partial responders and progressors. Patients starting nivolumab less than 1 year after ASCT had lower diversity and were excluded from later analyses to avoid confounding by immune reconstitution. The study was restricted to a single clinical trial cohort, and the causes of repertoire differences, possibly disease activity or prior therapy, were left undefined. A significant rise by C4D1 was seen in CD4+ but not CD8+ TCR diversity (p=0.0027 vs p=0.16), with the rise being most apparent in complete responders (p=0.02). Baseline TCR diversity was reported to be lower in newly diagnosed patients than in healthy donors and to be lower still in relapsed/refractory patients.

The CDR3 sequence holds 14 residues, the cysteine and phenylalanine included. Only CDR3 DNA is held: 42 bases, read in frame from base 1. The germline V gene supplies CDR1 MDHEN and CDR2 SYDVKM. The junction shows trimming of 5 bases on V and 4 bases on J, and the gene matches do not reach 5 bases of it. This clone came up once. No antigen is known for it. No qualities accompany the bases; no much larger clone lies one base away. Genomic DNA was extracted with the Qiagen DNeasy kit from unsorted PBMCs and from negatively selected CD4+ and CD8+ fractions. Amplification of TCR beta CDR3 regions was done by immunoSEQ multiplex PCR with primers that anneal to V and J segments. A synthetic immune receptor repertoire was used to minimize amplification bias, and any residual bias was removed computationally once sequencing was done. The authors' analysis ran thus. Repertoire diversity was quantified as the Shannon entropy index using custom Python scripts. Unsorted, CD4+ and CD8+ repertoires were analyzed separately, except in combined analyses where CD4+ and CD8+ sequences were merged in silico. Clonal expansion was defined as at least a 2-fold frequency increase after treatment relative to C1D1, with a pseudocount of 0.5 for undetected baseline clones. Singleton clones were defined as clones with 0 or 1 copy at C1D1, and non-singleton clones were defined as clones with 2 or more copies. Clones expanded in unsorted samples were annotated as CD4+, CD8+ or unknown by matching protein sequences in sorted samples from the same patient. Wilcoxon tests were applied to paired samples to test diversity changes from C1D1 to C4D1. TCRdb took this table from immuneACCESS and kept in-frame rearrangements with V and J called. Such tables lack part of the clones; where checked against another copy, unresolved V genes explain under half of the gap, and the rest is unexplained. V, J and clone size were drawn from that table, and D and trimming were deduced from the DNA. Across this sample there are some 13,000 clones, with approximately 78% seen only once. 16% of the sample is held by the ten biggest clonotypes.

The specimen was peripheral blood mononuclear cells (PBMCs), collected before the fourth cycle of nivolumab. The TCR sequence derives from a human donor with classical Hodgkin lymphoma. The rearranged chain carries TRBV28 and TRBJ2-7; 10 bases in the junction line up with TRBD1. The CDR3 region reads CASSETGGLYEQYF. The DNA sequence reads TGTGCCAGCAGTGAGACAGGGGGCTTGTACGAGCAGTACTTC.